This TCR beta chain was captured by sequencing in a study of OX40 agonist ivuxolimab in advanced cancers. As to this clone: What it recognizes is unknown.

Measured with immunoSEQ multiplex PCR; TCRdb has only the in-frame clones, and not every one. The repertoire has roughly 120,000 clones, 85% to 90% of them found once; the top ten carry approximately 0.51%. Findings and limits, study-wide: Antigen specificity of clonally expanded peripheral T cells was not established.

This TCR was sampled from an adult with an advanced solid tumor such as melanoma, head and neck, liver or kidney cancer. The input for sequencing was CD4+ or CD8+ T cells sorted from blood, taken in a trial of the OX40 agonist ivuxolimab.

The CDR3 coding sequence is TGTGCCAGCAGTGAATTAGGGGGGAACACTGAAGCTTTCTTT. It codes for CASSELGGNTEAFF. The chain joins TRBV6-1 to TRBJ1-1; maybe TRBD1 (6 bases). There are 14 residues in the CDR3. V was clipped by 2 bases and J by 1 base, with 8 bases between them. Germline assignment: CDR1 MNHNS and CDR2 SASEGT.